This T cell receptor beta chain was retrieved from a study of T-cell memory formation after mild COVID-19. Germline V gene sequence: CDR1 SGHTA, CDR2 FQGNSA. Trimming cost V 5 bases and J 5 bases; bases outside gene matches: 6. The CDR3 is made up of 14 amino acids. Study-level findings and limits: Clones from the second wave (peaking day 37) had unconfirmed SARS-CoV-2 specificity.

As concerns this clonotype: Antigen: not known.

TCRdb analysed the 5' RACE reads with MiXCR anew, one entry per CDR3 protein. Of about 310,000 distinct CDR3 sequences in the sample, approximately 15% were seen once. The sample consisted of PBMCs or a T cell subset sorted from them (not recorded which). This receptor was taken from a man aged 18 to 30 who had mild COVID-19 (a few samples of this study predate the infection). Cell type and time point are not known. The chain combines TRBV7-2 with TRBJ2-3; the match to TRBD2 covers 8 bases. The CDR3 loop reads CASSPGLAGDTQYF. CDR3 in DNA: TGTGCCAGCAGCCCCGGACTAGCAGGAGATACGCAGTATTTT.